This TCR beta chain was captured by sequencing in a study of breast tumors, draining lymph nodes, adjacent tissues. Between the trimmed V and J ends, which lost 7 bases and 8 bases, there was a span of 14 bases. This CDR3 is 13 amino acids long. Germline V lookup: CDR1 SEHNR, CDR2 FQNEAQ (reference sequence). This clonotype was detected many times. No antigen is known for it. Study-wide results and limits: Compared with lymph nodes, tumors were less diverse; compared with nontumor tissue, more. Tumor T cell lymph node origin was a supported hypothesis, not proven. Tumor and nontumor repertoires were significantly more similar in luminal-like than in basal-like breast cancer.

The lymph nodes were axillary draining lymph nodes from breast cancer patients. TCRdb reanalysed the multiplex PCR reads using MiXCR and keeps one entry per CDR3 protein. The repertoire consists of fewer than 250,000 distinct CDR3 sequences, with about 34% occurring once and the leading ten covering 1.4%. The TCR was taken from a female donor with breast cancer. Some clones in this sample may be carry-over from other donors' samples. The chain recombines TRBV7-9 with TRBJ1-4; D is uncertain. The sample consisted of axillary lymph node tissue. CDR3 loop: CASNDQSFEKLFF. The CDR3 DNA sequence: TGTGCCAGCAACGACCAGTCTTTCGAAAAACTGTTTTTT.